This is a list of T cell receptor beta chains from one sample in a study of T cells after yellow fever vaccination. Using its own MiXCR run on the 5' RACE reads, TCRdb lists one record per CDR3 protein. This table holds some 550,000 distinct CDR3 sequences, approximately 21% found once. Sequenced here: PBMCs, sampled 15 days after the yellow fever booster vaccination. These receptors all stem from a man aged 25 to 45 who received the YFV17D yellow fever vaccine. Each CDR3 is given with its conserved first and last residue. Fields, in order: J gene, V gene, D gene, clone size, CDR3 protein, CDR3 DNA. D genes are given only for firm matches. Not every row has a clone size; where given, it reads once, few, many or a size class.

TRBJ2-7 | TRBV18 | . | few | CASSPPDFSYEQYF | TGTGCCAGCTCACCACCGGATTTTTCCTACGAGCAGTACTTC
TRBJ2-1 | TRBV5-1 | . | few | CASSSADEQFF | TGCGCCAGCAGCTCAGCCGATGAGCAGTTCTTC
TRBJ1-5 | TRBV2 | . | few | CASSEASGRNQPQHF | TGTGCCAGCAGTGAAGCGTCAGGGAGGAATCAGCCCCAGCATTTT
TRBJ2-1 | TRBV7-9 | . | many | CASSFWGRRYNEQFF | TGTGCCAGCAGCTTTTGGGGGAGACGCTACAATGAGCAGTTCTTC
TRBJ1-6 | TRBV28 | TRBD1 | many | CASSPGGQGLNSPLHF | TGTGCCAGCAGCCCTGGTGGACAGGGGCTCAATTCACCCCTCCACTTT
TRBJ2-7 | TRBV6-2/TRBV6-3 | . | few | CASSYSEGRPYEQYF | TGTGCCAGCAGTTACTCCGAGGGGAGACCCTACGAGCAGTACTTC
TRBJ2-3 | TRBV6-2/TRBV6-3 | . | . | CASSYGADTDTQYF | TGTGCCAGCAGTTACGGGGCAGACACAGATACGCAGTATTTT
TRBJ2-7 | TRBV4-3 | TRBD2 | many | CASSQAGGRAYEQYF | TGCGCCAGCAGCCAAGCAGGAGGGAGGGCCTACGAGCAGTACTTC
TRBJ1-2 | TRBV30 | . | . | CAWGPHPRGNGYTF | TGTGCCTGGGGTCCCCACCCTCGGGGGAATGGCTACACCTTC
TRBJ2-1 | TRBV5-1 | TRBD2 | . | CASSPHGGSYDNEQFF | TGCGCCAGCAGCCCCCATGGCGGGAGCTACGACAATGAGCAGTTCTTC
TRBJ2-3 | TRBV7-2 | . | . | CASSLVSLTDTQYF | TGTGCCAGCAGCTTAGTCTCCCTCACAGATACGCAGTATTTT
TRBJ1-2 | TRBV20-1 | . | . | CSARDRSYGYTF | TGCAGTGCTAGAGATAGGTCCTATGGCTACACCTTC
TRBJ2-5 | TRBV20-1 | . | . | CCASPIRPGPQETQYF | TGCTGTGCTAGTCCGATCCGGCCGGGACCCCAAGAGACCCAGTACTTC
TRBJ2-1 | TRBV29-1 | TRBD2 | few | CSVEGSSGRVSYNEQFF | TGCAGCGTTGAAGGGTCCAGCGGGAGAGTCTCCTACAATGAGCAGTTCTTC
TRBJ2-1 | TRBV20-1 | TRBD2 | few | CSVDIQLAGGPHEQFF | TGCAGTGTGGACATTCAACTAGCGGGAGGGCCCCATGAGCAGTTCTTC
TRBJ2-7 | TRBV20-1 | TRBD2 | . | CSPLREGRRYEQYF | TGCAGCCCCTTAAGGGAGGGCCGTCGCTACGAGCAGTACTTC
TRBJ1-1 | TRBV12-3/TRBV12-4 | . | many | CASSLRVNTEAFF | TGTGCCAGCAGTTTACGAGTAAACACTGAAGCTTTCTTT
TRBJ2-7 | TRBV6-5 | TRBD1 | . | CTKTGIYEQYF | TGTACCAAGACAGGGATATACGAGCAGTACTTC
TRBJ2-5 | TRBV6-1 | . | . | CATSGEAGQETQYF | TGTGCCACCTCTGGAGAGGCGGGGCAAGAGACCCAGTACTTC
TRBJ1-2 | TRBV25-1 | . | . | CASSEWADSPSGYGYTF | TGTGCCAGCAGTGAATGGGCGGACAGCCCCTCGGGCTATGGCTACACCTTC
TRBJ1-1 | TRBV29-1 | . | many | CSVGTAEAFF | TGCAGCGTTGGGACGGCTGAAGCTTTCTTT
TRBJ2-7 | TRBV27 | . | . | CASSPGGPVEQYF | TGTGCCAGCAGTCCCGGAGGGCCGGTCGAGCAGTACTTC
TRBJ2-5 | TRBV15 | TRBD2 | few | CATSRDGAGEETQYF | TGTGCCACCAGCAGAGATGGGGCGGGAGAGGAGACCCAGTACTTC
TRBJ2-3 | TRBV27 | . | . | CASRGTVDTQYF | TGTGCCAGTCGGGGGACGGTAGATACGCAGTATTTT
TRBJ2-1 | TRBV5-6 | . | . | CASSFLVGGEQFF | TGTGCCAGCAGCTTCCTTGTAGGGGGTGAGCAGTTCTTC
TRBJ2-7 | TRBV20-1 | TRBD2 | . | CSATDRGVRYF | TGCAGTGCCACGGACCGGGGGGTGCGGTACTTC
TRBJ2-5 | TRBV20-1 | . | . | CSARDTGGMGETQYF | TGCAGTGCTAGAGATACTGGGGGAATGGGGGAGACCCAGTACTTC
TRBJ2-6 | TRBV6-2/TRBV6-3 | . | . | CASSYSSLTTGANVLTF | TGTGCCAGCAGTTACTCCTCGCTAACCACTGGGGCCAACGTCCTGACTTTC
TRBJ2-7 | TRBV20-1 | . | many | CSLEGRSYEQYF | TGCAGCCTGGAGGGGCGGTCTTACGAGCAGTACTTC
TRBJ2-6 | TRBV28 | . | few | CASRKDGPPSGANVLTF | TGTGCCAGCAGAAAGGACGGGCCCCCCTCTGGGGCCAACGTCCTGACTTTC
TRBJ2-7 | TRBV15 | . | . | CATSRDPGDEQYF | TGTGCCACCAGCAGAGATCCGGGTGACGAGCAGTACTTC
TRBJ2-7 | TRBV7-7 | TRBD2 | few | CASSLSIGLAGGKYSYEQYF | TGTGCTAGCAGCTTAAGTATCGGGCTAGCGGGAGGAAAGTACTCCTACGAGCAGTACTTC
TRBJ2-7 | TRBV7-9 | . | . | CASSLGRGPAEQYF | TGTGCCAGCAGCTTAGGTAGAGGTCCCGCCGAGCAGTACTTC
TRBJ1-5 | TRBV20-1 | . | . | CSELDGVDRAYSNQPQHF | TGCAGCGAACTAGATGGGGTGGACAGAGCCTATAGCAATCAGCCCCAGCATTTT
TRBJ1-3 | TRBV29-1 | . | few | CSVAPGGDSGNTIYF | TGCAGCGTTGCCCCGGGGGGGGACTCTGGAAACACCATATATTTT
TRBJ2-5 | TRBV4-2 | TRBD2 | few | CASSHSSGQETQYF | TGTGCCAGCAGCCATTCTAGCGGTCAAGAGACCCAGTACTTC